The 3 T cell receptor beta chains below were found in one sample sequenced in a study of T-cell reconstitution after alpha-beta-depleted transplantation in children. The authors prepared the TCRbeta library with unique molecular identifiers. Using its own MiXCR run on the PCR reads, TCRdb lists one record per CDR3 protein. The table records about 98,000 distinct CDR3 sequences, 23% of them present only once. The material sequenced was PBMCs, taken before TCRalphabeta/CD19-depleted stem cell transplant. The receptors stem from a boy aged 2 to 10 with acute lymphoblastic leukemia, due to receive a stem cell transplant.

The chain carries TRBV12-3 or TRBV12-4 and TRBJ2-7, with unresolved D. V was pared by 3 bases and J by 3 bases, with 9 bases between. This CDR3 is built from 13 residues. The CDR3 region is CASSFDRHYEQYF. CDR3 in DNA: TGTGCCAGCAGTTTTGACCGTCACTACGAGCAGTACTTC.

This CDR3 reads CSAKGGWSQPQHF. The CDR3 nucleotides read TGCAGTGCCAAAGGGGGTTGGAGTCAGCCCCAGCATTTT. The chain links TRBV20-1 to TRBJ1-5; D is perhaps TRBD1 (6 bases). Germline loops: CDR1 DFQATT, CDR2 SNEGSKA (reference sequence). The V end was cut by 6 bases, the J end by 6 bases, with 15 bases between. This CDR3 has 13 amino acids.

This clonotype turned up a few times. The rearrangement joins TRBV4-2 to TRBJ2-3; 7 positions agree with TRBD2. The junction had 11 bases not matched to a gene; V was cut back by 3 bases and J by 5 bases. Germline assignment: CDR1 LGHNA and CDR2 YNFKEQ. The CDR3 is 16 amino acids. DNA for the CDR3: TGTGCCAGCAGCCAGGCTAGCGGAGGGGCATTAGATACGCAGTATTTT. Its protein product is CASSQASGGALDTQYF.